This T cell receptor (beta chain) was sequenced during a study of T cells in Graves' hyperthyroidism and ophthalmopathy. This clonotype was observed many times. Antigen: not known. Germline CDR1 and CDR2: DFQATT and SNEGSKA (reference sequence). CDR3 length: 12 residues. Trimming stripped 7 bases from V and 3 bases from J, with 10 bases between. Study results and limitations: Clonotypes that were expanded in thyroid above 0.001 mostly appeared in blood too.

Using RNA transcripts as the source, TCR beta CDR3 regions were amplified. A set of HTBI primers served as the primers for a first-round RT-PCR of the TCR CDR3. TCRdb fed the multiplex PCR reads into MiXCR, producing one record per CDR3 protein. This sample has roughly 150,000 distinct CDR3 sequences, with around 8.9% found just once. The TCR originated in a woman younger than 35 with Graves' hyperthyroidism that later progressed to Graves' ophthalmopathy. Sequencing was performed on blood. The rearrangement links TRBV20-1 to TRBJ1-5; D remains ambiguous. The CDR3 DNA sequence: TGCAGTGTTCGGCAGATCAATCAGCCCCAGCATTTT. Translation gives CSVRQINQPQHF.